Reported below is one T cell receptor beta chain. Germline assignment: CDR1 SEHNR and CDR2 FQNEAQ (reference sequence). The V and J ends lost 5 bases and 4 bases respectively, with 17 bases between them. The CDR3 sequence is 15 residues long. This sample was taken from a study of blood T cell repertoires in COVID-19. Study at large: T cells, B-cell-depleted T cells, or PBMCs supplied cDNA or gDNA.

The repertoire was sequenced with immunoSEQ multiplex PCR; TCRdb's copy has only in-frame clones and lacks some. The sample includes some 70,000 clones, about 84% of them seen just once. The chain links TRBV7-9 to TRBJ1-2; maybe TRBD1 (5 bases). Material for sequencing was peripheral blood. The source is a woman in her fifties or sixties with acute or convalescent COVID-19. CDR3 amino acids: CASSPSDSLVYGYTF. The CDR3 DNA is TGTGCCAGCAGCCCCTCCGACAGCCTCGTCTATGGCTACACCTTC.